This entry is about one T cell receptor (beta chain). The data were taken from a study of shared clonotypes between healthy human individuals. TCRdb's copy holds only in-frame clones and misses some; the assay was immunoSEQ multiplex PCR. The sample lists about 1.5 million clones, around 95% occurring once. The CDR3 extends over 13 amino acids. The germline CDR1 and CDR2 sequences are MNHEY and SMNVEV (reference sequence). Trimming pared 3 bases from V and 6 bases from J, leaving 10 bases between. The sequencing input was naive CD4+ T cells sorted from blood. Documented subset: CD45RA+ positively selected. This TCR was sampled from a man aged 30 to 39 in good health. V usage is TRBV27 and J usage is TRBJ2-3, with D possibly being TRBD2 (6 bases). The CDR3 protein is CASSFGLRDTQYF. CDR3 DNA: TGTGCCAGCAGTTTCGGACTACGGGATACGCAGTATTTT.